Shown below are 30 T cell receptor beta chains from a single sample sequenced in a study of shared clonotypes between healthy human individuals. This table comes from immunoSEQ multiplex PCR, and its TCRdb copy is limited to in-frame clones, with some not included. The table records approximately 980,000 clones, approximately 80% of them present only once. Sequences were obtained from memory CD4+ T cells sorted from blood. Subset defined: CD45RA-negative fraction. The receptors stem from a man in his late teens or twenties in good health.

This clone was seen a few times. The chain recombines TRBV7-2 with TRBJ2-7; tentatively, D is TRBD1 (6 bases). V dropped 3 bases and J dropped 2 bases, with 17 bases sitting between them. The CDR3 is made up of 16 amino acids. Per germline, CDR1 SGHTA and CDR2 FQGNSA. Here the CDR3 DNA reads TGTGCCAGCAGCTTTCAGACAGGCTATATCCCCTACGAGCAGTACTTC. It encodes CASSFQTGYIPYEQYF. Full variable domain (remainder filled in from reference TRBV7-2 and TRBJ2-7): GAGVSQSPSNKVTEKGKDVELRCDPISGHTALYWYRQSLGQGLEFLIYFQGNSAPDKSGLPSDRFSAERTGGSVSTLTIQRTQQEDSAVYLCASSFQTGYIPYEQYFGPGTRLTVT.

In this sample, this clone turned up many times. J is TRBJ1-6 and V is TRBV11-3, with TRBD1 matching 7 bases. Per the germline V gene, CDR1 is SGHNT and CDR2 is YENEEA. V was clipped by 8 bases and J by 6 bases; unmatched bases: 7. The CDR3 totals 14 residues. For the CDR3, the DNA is TGTGCCAGCTCACAGGGGTCGACTAATTCACCCCTCCACTTT. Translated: CASSQGSTNSPLHF.

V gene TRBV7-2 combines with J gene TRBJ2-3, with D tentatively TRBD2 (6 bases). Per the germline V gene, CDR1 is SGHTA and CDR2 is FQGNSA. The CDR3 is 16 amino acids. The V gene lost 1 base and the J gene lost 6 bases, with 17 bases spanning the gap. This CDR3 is CASSLDGGKWWDTQYF. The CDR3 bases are TGTGCCAGCAGCTTAGATGGCGGGAAGTGGTGGGATACGCAGTATTTT.

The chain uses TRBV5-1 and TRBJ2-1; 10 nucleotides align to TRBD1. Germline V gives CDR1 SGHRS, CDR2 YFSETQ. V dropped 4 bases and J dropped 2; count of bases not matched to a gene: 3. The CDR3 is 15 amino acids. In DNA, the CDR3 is TGCGCCAGCAGCCTCGGGACAGGGGCCTACAATGAGCAGTTCTTC. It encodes CASSLGTGAYNEQFF.

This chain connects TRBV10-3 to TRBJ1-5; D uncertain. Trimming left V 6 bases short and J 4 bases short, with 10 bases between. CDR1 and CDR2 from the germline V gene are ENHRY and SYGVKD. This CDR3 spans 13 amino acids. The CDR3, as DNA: TGTGCCATCAGATTAGGAGATAATCAGCCCCAGCATTTT. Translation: CAIRLGDNQPQHF.

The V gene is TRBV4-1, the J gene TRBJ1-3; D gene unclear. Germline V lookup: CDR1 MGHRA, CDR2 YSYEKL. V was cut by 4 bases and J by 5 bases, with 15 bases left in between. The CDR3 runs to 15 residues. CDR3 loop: CASSRAGYSRNTIYF. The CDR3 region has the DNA TGCGCCAGCAGCCGGGCAGGCTACAGTCGAAACACCATATATTTT.

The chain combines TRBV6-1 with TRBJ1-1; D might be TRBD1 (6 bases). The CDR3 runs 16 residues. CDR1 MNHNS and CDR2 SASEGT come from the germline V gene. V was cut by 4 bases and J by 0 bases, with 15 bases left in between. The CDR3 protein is CASSGETGALNTEAFF. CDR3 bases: TGTGCCAGCAGTGGGGAGACAGGAGCGTTGAACACTGAAGCTTTCTTT.

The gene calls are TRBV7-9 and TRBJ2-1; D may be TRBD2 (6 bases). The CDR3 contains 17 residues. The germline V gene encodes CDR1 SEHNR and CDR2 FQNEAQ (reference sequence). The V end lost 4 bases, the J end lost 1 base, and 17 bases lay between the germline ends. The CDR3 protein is CASSSGGAGASYNEQFF. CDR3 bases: TGTGCCAGCAGCTCCGGAGGGGCGGGCGCATCCTACAATGAGCAGTTCTTC.

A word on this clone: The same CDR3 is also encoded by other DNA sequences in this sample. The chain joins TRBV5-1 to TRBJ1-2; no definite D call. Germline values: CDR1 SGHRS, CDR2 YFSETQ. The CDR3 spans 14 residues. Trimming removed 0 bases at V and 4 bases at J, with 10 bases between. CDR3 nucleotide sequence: TGCGCCAGCAGCTTGGAAGCTGGGATCTATGGCTACACCTTC. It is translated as CASSLEAGIYGYTF.

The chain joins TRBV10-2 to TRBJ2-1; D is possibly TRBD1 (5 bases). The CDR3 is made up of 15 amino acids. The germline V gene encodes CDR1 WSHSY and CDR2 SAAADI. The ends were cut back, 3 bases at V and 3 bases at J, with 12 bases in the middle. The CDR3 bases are TGCGCCAGCAGTGACCGGCAGGGCCTCTACAATGAGCAGTTCTTC. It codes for CASSDRQGLYNEQFF.

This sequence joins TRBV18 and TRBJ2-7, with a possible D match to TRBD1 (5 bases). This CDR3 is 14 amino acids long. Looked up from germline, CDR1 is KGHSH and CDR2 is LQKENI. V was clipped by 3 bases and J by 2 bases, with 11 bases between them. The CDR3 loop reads CASSPPDIPYEQYF. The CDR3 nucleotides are TGTGCCAGCTCACCCCCGGACATTCCCTACGAGCAGTACTTC.

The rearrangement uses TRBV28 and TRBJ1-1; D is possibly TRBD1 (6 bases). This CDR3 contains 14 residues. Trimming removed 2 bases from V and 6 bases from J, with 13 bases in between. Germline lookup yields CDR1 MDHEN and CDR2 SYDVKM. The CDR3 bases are TGTGCCAGCAGTTTAATGGGGGGCCGGGCTGAAGCTTTCTTT. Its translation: CASSLMGGRAEAFF.

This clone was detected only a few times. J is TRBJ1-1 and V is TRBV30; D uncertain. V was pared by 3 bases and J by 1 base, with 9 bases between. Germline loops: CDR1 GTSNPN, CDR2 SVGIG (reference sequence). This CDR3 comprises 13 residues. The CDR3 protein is CAWRVERNTEAFF. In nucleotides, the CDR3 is TGTGCCTGGAGGGTTGAGAGGAACACTGAAGCTTTCTTT.

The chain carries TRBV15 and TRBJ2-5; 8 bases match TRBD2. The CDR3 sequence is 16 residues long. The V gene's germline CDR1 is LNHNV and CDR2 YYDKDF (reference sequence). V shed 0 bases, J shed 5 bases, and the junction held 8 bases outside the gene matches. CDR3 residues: CATSRDQRREEETQYF. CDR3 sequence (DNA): TGTGCCACCAGCAGAGATCAGCGGCGGGAGGAGGAGACCCAGTACTTC.

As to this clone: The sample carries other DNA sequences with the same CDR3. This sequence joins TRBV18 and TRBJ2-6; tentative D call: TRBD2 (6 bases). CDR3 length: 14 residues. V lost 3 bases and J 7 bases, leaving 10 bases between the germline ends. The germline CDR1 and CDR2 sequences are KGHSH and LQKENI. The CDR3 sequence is CASSPPGGANVLTF. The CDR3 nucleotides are TGTGCCAGCTCACCCCCCGGGGGAGCCAACGTCCTGACTTTC.

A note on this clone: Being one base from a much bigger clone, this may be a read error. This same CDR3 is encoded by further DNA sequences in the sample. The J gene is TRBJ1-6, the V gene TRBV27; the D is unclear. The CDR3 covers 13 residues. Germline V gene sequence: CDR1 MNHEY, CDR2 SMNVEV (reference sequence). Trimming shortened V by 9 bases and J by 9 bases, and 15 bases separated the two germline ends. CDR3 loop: CASRQRAGSPLHF. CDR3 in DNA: TGTGCCAGTAGACAAAGGGCTGGTTCACCCCTCCACTTT.

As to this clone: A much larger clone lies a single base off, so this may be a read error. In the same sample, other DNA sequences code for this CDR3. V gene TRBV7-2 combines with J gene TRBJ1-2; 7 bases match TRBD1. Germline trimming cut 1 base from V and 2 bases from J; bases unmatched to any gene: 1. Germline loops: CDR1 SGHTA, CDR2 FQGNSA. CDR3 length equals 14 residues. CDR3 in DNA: TGTGCCAGCAGCTTAGGACAGGGCAACTATGGCTACACCTTC. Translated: CASSLGQGNYGYTF.

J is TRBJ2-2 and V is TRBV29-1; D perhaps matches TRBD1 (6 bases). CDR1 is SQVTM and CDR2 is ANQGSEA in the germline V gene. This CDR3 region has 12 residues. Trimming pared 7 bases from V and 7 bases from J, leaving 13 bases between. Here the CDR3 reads CSANRDGGELFF. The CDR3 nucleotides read TGCAGCGCCAACAGGGATGGCGGGGAGCTGTTTTTT.

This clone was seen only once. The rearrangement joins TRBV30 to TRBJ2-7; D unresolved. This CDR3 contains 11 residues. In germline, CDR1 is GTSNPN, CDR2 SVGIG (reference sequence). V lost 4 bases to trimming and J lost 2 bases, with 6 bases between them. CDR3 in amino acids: CAWTATYEQYF. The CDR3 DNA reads TGTGCCTGGACAGCTACCTACGAGCAGTACTTC.

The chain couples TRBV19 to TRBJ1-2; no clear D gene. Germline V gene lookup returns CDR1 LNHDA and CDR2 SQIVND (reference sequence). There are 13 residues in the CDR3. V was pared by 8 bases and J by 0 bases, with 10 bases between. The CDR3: CASLRSANYGYTF. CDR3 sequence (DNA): TGTGCCAGTCTGAGATCAGCTAACTATGGCTACACCTTC.

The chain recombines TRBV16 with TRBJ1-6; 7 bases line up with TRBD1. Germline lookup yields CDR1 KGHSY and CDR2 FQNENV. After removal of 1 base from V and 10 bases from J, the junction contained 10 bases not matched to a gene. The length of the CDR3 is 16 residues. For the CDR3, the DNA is TGTGCCAGCAGCCAATTCCGTACAGGGGTAACGTCACCCCTCCACTTT. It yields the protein CASSQFRTGVTSPLHF.

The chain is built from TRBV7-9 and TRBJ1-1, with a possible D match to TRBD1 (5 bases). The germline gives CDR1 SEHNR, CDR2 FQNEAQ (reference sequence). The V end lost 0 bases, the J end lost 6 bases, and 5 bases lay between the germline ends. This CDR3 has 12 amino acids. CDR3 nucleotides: TGTGCCAGCAGCTTAGCAGGGGCTGAAGCTTTCTTT. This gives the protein CASSLAGAEAFF.

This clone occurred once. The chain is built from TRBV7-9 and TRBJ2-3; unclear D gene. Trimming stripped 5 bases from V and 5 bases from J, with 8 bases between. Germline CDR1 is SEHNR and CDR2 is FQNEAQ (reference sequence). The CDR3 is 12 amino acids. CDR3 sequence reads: CASSQRGDTQYF. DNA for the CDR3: TGTGCCAGCAGCCAACGAGGAGATACGCAGTATTTT.

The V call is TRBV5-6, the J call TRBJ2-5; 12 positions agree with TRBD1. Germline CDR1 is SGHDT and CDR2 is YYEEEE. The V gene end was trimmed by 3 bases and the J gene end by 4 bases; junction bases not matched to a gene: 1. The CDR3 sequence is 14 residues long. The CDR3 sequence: CASSWDRGLETQYF. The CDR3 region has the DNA TGTGCCAGCAGCTGGGACAGGGGGCTAGAGACCCAGTACTTC.

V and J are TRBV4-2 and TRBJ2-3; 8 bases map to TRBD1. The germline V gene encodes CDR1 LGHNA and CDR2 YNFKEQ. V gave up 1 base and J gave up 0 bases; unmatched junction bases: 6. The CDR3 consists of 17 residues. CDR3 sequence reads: CASSQVAGTGSTDTQYF. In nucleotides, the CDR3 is TGTGCCAGCAGCCAAGTAGCCGGGACAGGAAGCACAGATACGCAGTATTTT.

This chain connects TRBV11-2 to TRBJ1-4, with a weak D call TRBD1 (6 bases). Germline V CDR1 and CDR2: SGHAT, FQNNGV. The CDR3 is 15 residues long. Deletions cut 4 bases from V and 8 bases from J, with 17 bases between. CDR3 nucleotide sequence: TGTGCCAGCAGCTCCCTAAGGGGGGGACCCGAAAAACTGTTTTTT. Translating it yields CASSSLRGGPEKLFF.

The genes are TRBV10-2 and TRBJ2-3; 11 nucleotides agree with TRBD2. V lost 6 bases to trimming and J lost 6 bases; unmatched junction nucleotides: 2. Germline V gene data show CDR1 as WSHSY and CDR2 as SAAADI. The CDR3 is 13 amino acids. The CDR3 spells CASSWTSGDTQYF. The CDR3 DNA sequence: TGCGCCAGCAGCTGGACTAGCGGGGATACGCAGTATTTT.

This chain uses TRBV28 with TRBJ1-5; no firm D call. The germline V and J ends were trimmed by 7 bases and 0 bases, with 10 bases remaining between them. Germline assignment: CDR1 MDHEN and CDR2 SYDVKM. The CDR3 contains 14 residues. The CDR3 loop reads CASNNQNSNQPQHF. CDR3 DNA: TGTGCCAGCAACAACCAAAATAGCAATCAGCCCCAGCATTTT.

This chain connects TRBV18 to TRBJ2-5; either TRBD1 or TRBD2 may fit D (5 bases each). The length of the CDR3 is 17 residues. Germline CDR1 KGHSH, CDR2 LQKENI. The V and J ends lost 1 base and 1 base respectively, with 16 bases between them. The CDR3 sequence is CASSPLGAGRIQETQYF. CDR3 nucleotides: TGTGCCAGCTCACCACTAGGGGCGGGTAGAATCCAAGAGACCCAGTACTTC. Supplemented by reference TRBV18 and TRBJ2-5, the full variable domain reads NAGVMQNPRHLVRRRGQEARLRCSPMKGHSHVYWYRQLPEEGLKFMVYLQKENIIDESGMPKERFSAEFPKEGPSILRIQQVVRGDSAAYFCASSPLGAGRIQETQYFGPGTRLLVL.

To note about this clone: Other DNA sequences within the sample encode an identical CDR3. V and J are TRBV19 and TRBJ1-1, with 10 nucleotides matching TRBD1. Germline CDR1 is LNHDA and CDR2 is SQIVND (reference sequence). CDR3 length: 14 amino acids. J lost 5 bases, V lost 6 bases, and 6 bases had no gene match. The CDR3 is CASSDRGLGTEAFF. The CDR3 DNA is TGTGCCAGTAGCGACAGGGGGCTTGGGACTGAAGCTTTCTTT.